The rows below give T cell receptor beta chains drawn from one sample of a study of blood T cell repertoires in COVID-19. Using immunoSEQ multiplex PCR, the repertoire was profiled, and TCRdb retains in-frame clones only, with some absent. This sample has about 220,000 clones; 82% occur once, and the top ten carry around 3.3%. Sample: peripheral blood. Receptors originate from a woman aged 80 or over with acute or convalescent COVID-19. Each CDR3 is given without its conserved first and last residue.

V | length | CDR3
TRBV9 | 11 | ASSARGDQPQH
TRBV19 | 10 | ASSLRQGGYT
TRBV7-9 | 12 | ASSLGQGGQPQH
TRBV6-2/TRBV6-3 | 14 | ASSGTSGGTYNEQF
TRBV3-1/TRBV3-2 | 17 | ASSSRTSGGYTSTDTQY
TRBV19 | 13 | ASSIQGGRDTEAF
TRBV11-2 | 10 | ASSFARDTQY
TRBV7-9 | 14 | ASSPGQGAINSPLH
TRBV10-3 | 12 | ATRLAGSSYEQY
TRBV28 | 13 | ASREGQGGWETQY
TRBV11-3 | 12 | ASSLGQASTEAF
TRBV5-1 | 11 | ASSSGQMETQY
TRBV6-5 | 11 | ASRGQGDVPQH
TRBV12-5 | 17 | ASGLVLKDREKSTDTQY
TRBV7-2 | 16 | ASSLGWLGRVSTDTQY
TRBV6-2/TRBV6-3 | 15 | ASSNLSPREGGNEQF
TRBV5-1 | 15 | ASSLEVGGGGAHEQF
TRBV28 | 16 | ASSLNLKQSSGANVLT
TRBV5-6 | 16 | ASSLVAESGGSRYEQY
TRBV11-2 | 11 | ASSLVRDTEAF
TRBV4-3 | 14 | ASSQVLGGRTDTQY
TRBV5-1 | 16 | ASSPGQGTFSGANVLT
TRBV7-3 | 14 | ASSQKGDRAEYEQF
TRBV9 | 13 | ASSVRPAGASEQY
TRBV5-6 | 12 | ASSPTGFNYGYT
TRBV5-6 | 12 | ASSLLRGNTEAF
TRBV4-2 | 13 | ASSQEQGLSYGYT
TRBV6-1 | 11 | ASSEPVYYGYT
TRBV6-2/TRBV6-3 | 14 | ASSYGGGQGHQPQH
TRBV9 | 13 | ASSVGQPSTDTQY
TRBV28 | 12 | ASWTEGWRYGYT
TRBV27 | 13 | ASSGAGSANEKLF
TRBV19 | 13 | ASSTSGGAEETQY
TRBV3-1/TRBV3-2 | 15 | ASSQGTGGARNSPLH
TRBV20-1 | 12 | SASLVVEDSPLH
TRBV3-1/TRBV3-2 | 12 | ASSQQGLDTEAF
TRBV5-8 | 13 | ASSWVGGVADTQY
TRBV6-5 | 12 | ASRGTQGNQPQH
TRBV2 | 14 | ASSEIGVWAGNTIY
TRBV6-1 | 12 | ASRTGLLYNEQF
TRBV30 | 11 | AWSVPGTYGYT
TRBV30 | 12 | AWSVGGGGTEAF
TRBV28 | 13 | ASSPGGGNFNEQF
TRBV9 | 16 | ASSALGQFYSPNTEAF
TRBV7-2 | 11 | ASSSQGDQPQH
TRBV2 | 9 | ARTVLETQY
TRBV6-5 | 11 | ASRTGNTDTQY
TRBV5-6 | 14 | ASSKGQGALFQPQH
TRBV9 | 12 | ASSPSGSGNTIY
TRBV15 | 13 | ATSRRLTGGDGYT
TRBV5-8 | 13 | ASSLGSGSNSPLH
TRBV18 | 13 | ASSQSTADNSPLH
TRBV18 | 13 | ASSPLDRGLNEQY
TRBV3-1/TRBV3-2 | 13 | ASSQGQQGYYEQY
TRBV11-1 | 11 | ASATGLNTEAF
TRBV20-1 | 12 | SASSGLRTGELF
TRBV29-1 | 10 | SVRQGANEQY